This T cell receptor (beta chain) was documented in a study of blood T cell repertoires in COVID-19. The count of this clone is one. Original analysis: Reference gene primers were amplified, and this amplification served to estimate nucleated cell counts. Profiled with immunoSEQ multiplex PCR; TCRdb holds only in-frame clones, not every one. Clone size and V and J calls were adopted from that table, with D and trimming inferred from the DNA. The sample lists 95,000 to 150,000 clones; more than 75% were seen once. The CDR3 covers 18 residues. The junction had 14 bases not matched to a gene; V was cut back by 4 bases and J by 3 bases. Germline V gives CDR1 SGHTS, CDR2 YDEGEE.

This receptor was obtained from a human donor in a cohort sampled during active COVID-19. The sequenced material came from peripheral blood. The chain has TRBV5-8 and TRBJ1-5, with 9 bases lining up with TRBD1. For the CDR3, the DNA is TGTGCCAGCAGCCTAAGGACAGGGGTGTTGCCCCTCAATCAGCCCCAGCATTTT. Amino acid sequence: CASSLRTGVLPLNQPQHF.